The rows below give T cell receptor beta chains drawn from one sample of a study of shared clonotypes between healthy human individuals. Measured with immunoSEQ multiplex PCR; TCRdb has only the in-frame clones, and not every one. The table lists around 2,000,000 clones, around 96% of them singletons. Input material: naive CD8+ T cells sorted from blood. Source of these receptors: a man younger than 35 in good health. The CDR3 runs from the conserved cysteine through the conserved F or W. A D gene is named only where the DNA matches it firmly. Rows give clone size only sometimes, using once, few, many, or a class for an expanded clone.

D gene	J gene	clone size	V gene	CDR3 protein	CDR3 DNA
TRBD2	TRBJ2-1	few	TRBV10-3	CAISVIGQREGNEQFF	TGTGCCATCAGTGTCATAGGCCAGCGGGAGGGGAATGAGCAGTTCTTC
TRBD1	TRBJ1-6	.	TRBV2	CASSAWTGVISPLHF	TGTGCCAGCAGTGCCTGGACAGGGGTTATTTCACCCCTCCACTTT
TRBD2	TRBJ2-7	.	TRBV2	CASSSGTSGGYEQYF	TGTGCCAGCAGTTCCGGGACTAGCGGGGGGTACGAGCAGTACTTC
TRBD1	TRBJ2-1	.	TRBV4-1	CASSPLTGGRDEQFF	TGCGCCAGCAGCCCTCTTACAGGGGGCAGGGATGAGCAGTTCTTC
TRBD2	TRBJ2-1	.	TRBV11-2	CASSLLAGGPVHEQFF	TGTGCCAGCAGCTTGCTAGCGGGAGGGCCGGTCCATGAGCAGTTCTTC
.	TRBJ2-1	.	TRBV28	CASSFGVSLSSYNEQFF	TGTGCCAGCAGTTTCGGAGTCTCTTTGAGCTCCTACAATGAGCAGTTCTTC
TRBD1	TRBJ2-3	.	TRBV13	CASSTGQGPTDTQYF	TGTGCCAGCAGCACGGGACAGGGACCGACAGATACGCAGTATTTT
TRBD1	TRBJ1-1	.	TRBV2	CATERGTEQVRGPEAFF	TGTGCCACCGAACGGGGGACAGAACAGGTCCGGGGTCCTGAAGCTTTCTTT
.	TRBJ2-2	.	TRBV9	CASSVLRGDRNTGELFF	TGTGCCAGCAGCGTCCTAAGGGGAGACAGAAACACCGGGGAGCTGTTTTTT
.	TRBJ2-7	.	TRBV6-5	CASSSLTGSSYEQYF	TGTGCCAGCAGTTCTCTTACAGGGAGCTCCTACGAGCAGTACTTC
TRBD2	TRBJ2-3	once	TRBV4-1	CASSQDRQAGLQTDTQYF	TGCGCCAGCAGCCAAGATCGTCAAGCGGGGTTACAAACAGATACGCAGTATTTT
.	TRBJ2-7	.	TRBV2	CASGDTYSYEQYF	TGTGCCAGCGGGGACACCTACTCCTACGAGCAGTACTTC
.	TRBJ1-2	.	TRBV4-3	CASSPRGEGFNYGYTF	TGCGCCAGCAGCCCCCGGGGGGAGGGCTTTAACTATGGCTACACCTTC
TRBD1	TRBJ2-7	once	TRBV5-6	CASSWGTGGPYEQYF	TGTGCCAGCAGCTGGGGGACAGGGGGCCCCTACGAGCAGTACTTC
TRBD1	TRBJ2-5	.	TRBV4-3	CASSPTGNGETQYF	TGCGCCAGCAGCCCGACAGGGAACGGGGAGACCCAGTACTTC
.	TRBJ2-1	once	TRBV25-1	CATRGAGWYNEQFF	TGTGCCACCCGTGGTGCGGGTTGGTACAATGAGCAGTTCTTC
TRBD2	TRBJ2-7	.	TRBV4-3	CASSQMVLAGAYEQYF	TGCGCCAGCAGCCAAATGGTCCTAGCGGGGGCCTACGAGCAGTACTTC
TRBD2	TRBJ2-1	.	TRBV11-2	CASSFIAGNYNEQFF	TGTGCCAGCAGCTTTATAGCGGGAAACTACAATGAGCAGTTCTTC
TRBD1	TRBJ1-2	.	TRBV6-5	CASSLGQVYGYTF	TGTGCCAGCAGTCTTGGACAGGTCTATGGCTACACCTTC
.	TRBJ2-7	.	TRBV6-1	CASSLGPTYEQYF	TGTGCCAGCAGCCTAGGGCCAACCTACGAGCAGTACTTC
TRBD2	TRBJ2-5	.	TRBV2	CASSGTTSGGETQYF	TGTGCCAGCAGCGGAACGACTAGCGGGGGAGAGACCCAGTACTTC
.	TRBJ1-5	.	TRBV4-3	CASSQVWDYSNQPQHF	TGCGCCAGCAGCCAAGTTTGGGACTATAGCAATCAGCCCCAGCATTTT
.	TRBJ2-7	.	TRBV18	CASSPPTGRYEQYF	TGTGCCAGCTCACCACCGACAGGACGCTACGAGCAGTACTTC